Sequencing of this TCR beta chain was carried out in a study of response to subunit inactivated influenza vaccine. One entry per CDR3 protein, called by TCRdb with MiXCR from the RT-PCR reads. The sample has 450,000 to 550,000 distinct CDR3 sequences, about 25% seen once. Overall study results and limits: Few additional T cells are recruited per seasonal influenza vaccination, authors suggested.

On this clonotype itself: Its antigen remains unknown.

The starting material was CD4+ T cells sorted from PBMCs, obtained about 5 days after vaccination. This sequence originates from a man aged 45-65 years who received an inactivated influenza vaccine.

CDR3 DNA sequence: TGTGCCAGCAGCAAGGGACTAGCGGGAACCGAGACCCAGTACTTC. This sequence encodes CASSKGLAGTETQYF. The rearrangement joins TRBV7-2 to TRBJ2-5, with 13 bases lining up with TRBD2. The J segment lost 5 bases and the V segment lost 5 bases, leaving 5 bases of the junction unmatched. Germline V CDR1 and CDR2: SGHTA, FQGNSA. This CDR3 region has 15 residues.